Listed below are T cell receptor beta chains from one sample, sequenced in a study of cytomegalovirus exposure and HLA in healthy donors. Method: immunoSEQ multiplex PCR; TCRdb's copy keeps in-frame clones and lacks some. The sample has 150,000 to 200,000 clones, about 80% seen once; the top ten hold 2% to 2.5%. The sequencing input was PBMCs. Receptors originate from a man between 50 and 59 years old in good health and CMV-seropositive. Both conserved end residues are part of each CDR3. D genes are given only for firm matches. A row's size may be missing; if present it is once, few, many or a size class.

d_gene: -; v_gene: TRBV20-1; j_gene: TRBJ2-7; abundance: few; CDR3nt: TGCAGTGCTGAGAACTACGAGCAGTACTTC; CDR3aa: CSAENYEQYF
d_gene: TRBD1; v_gene: TRBV7-2; j_gene: TRBJ1-3; abundance: once; CDR3nt: TGTGCCAGCAGCTTAATTGCAGGGGGCGGAAACACCATATATTTT; CDR3aa: CASSLIAGGGNTIYF
d_gene: -; v_gene: TRBV4-2; j_gene: TRBJ2-7; abundance: -; CDR3nt: TGTGCCAGCAGCCAAGAAGGAGATCGGGGTCCCCAGAGATACTTC; CDR3aa: CASSQEGDRGPQRYF
d_gene: TRBD1; v_gene: TRBV27; j_gene: TRBJ2-7; abundance: few; CDR3nt: TGTGCCAGCAGTCCGGGGACAGTCCCTTACTACGAGCAGTACTTC; CDR3aa: CASSPGTVPYYEQYF
d_gene: -; v_gene: TRBV27; j_gene: TRBJ1-6; abundance: -; CDR3nt: TGTGCCAGCACTGGACAGCTCTATAATTCACCCCTCCACTTT; CDR3aa: CASTGQLYNSPLHF
d_gene: TRBD2; v_gene: TRBV7-6; j_gene: TRBJ2-1; abundance: -; CDR3nt: TGTGCCAGCAGCTTAGACACTAGCGGGGGCTACAATGAGCAGTTCTTC; CDR3aa: CASSLDTSGGYNEQFF
d_gene: TRBD1; v_gene: TRBV5-1; j_gene: TRBJ2-3; abundance: -; CDR3nt: TGCGCCAGCAGCGAGTGGGACAGCCTCACAGATACGCAGTATTTT; CDR3aa: CASSEWDSLTDTQYF
d_gene: -; v_gene: TRBV9; j_gene: TRBJ2-5; abundance: -; CDR3nt: TGTGCCAGCAGCGACCTAGGACTATACGACGAATCGGAGACCCAGTACTTC; CDR3aa: CASSDLGLYDESETQYF
d_gene: TRBD1; v_gene: TRBV12-5; j_gene: TRBJ2-5; abundance: few; CDR3nt: TGTGCTAGTGCACAGGGGGCAGGGGAGACCCAGTACTTC; CDR3aa: CASAQGAGETQYF
d_gene: -; v_gene: TRBV10-3; j_gene: TRBJ1-1; abundance: -; CDR3nt: TGTGCCATCAAGGCAGGGTTTGAGAACACTGAAGCTTTCTTT; CDR3aa: CAIKAGFENTEAFF
d_gene: -; v_gene: TRBV7-7; j_gene: TRBJ2-3; abundance: -; CDR3nt: TGTGCCAGCAGCTTAGTGCCGGGGAGCACAGATACGCAGTATTTT; CDR3aa: CASSLVPGSTDTQYF
d_gene: -; v_gene: TRBV11-3; j_gene: TRBJ2-2; abundance: -; CDR3nt: TGTGCCAGCAGCCCAGGCAGACGGTCGAACACCGGGGAGCTGTTTTTT; CDR3aa: CASSPGRRSNTGELFF
d_gene: -; v_gene: TRBV19; j_gene: TRBJ2-3; abundance: -; CDR3nt: TGTGCCAGTACCCTGTCGGGTCGCACAGATACGCAGTATTTT; CDR3aa: CASTLSGRTDTQYF
d_gene: TRBD2; v_gene: TRBV27; j_gene: TRBJ2-7; abundance: -; CDR3nt: TGTGCCAGCAGTTACAGCGGGAGCTCCTACGAGCAGTACTTC; CDR3aa: CASSYSGSSYEQYF
d_gene: -; v_gene: TRBV7-2; j_gene: TRBJ1-6; abundance: few; CDR3nt: TGTGCCAGCAGCCCTAGGGGGGGCAGGTCACCCCTCCACTTT; CDR3aa: CASSPRGGRSPLHF
d_gene: TRBD1; v_gene: TRBV27; j_gene: TRBJ2-1; abundance: -; CDR3nt: TGTGCCAGCAGTGAGGACAGGGCAAATGAGCAGTTCTTC; CDR3aa: CASSEDRANEQFF
d_gene: TRBD1; v_gene: TRBV27; j_gene: TRBJ1-5; abundance: -; CDR3nt: TGTGCCAGCAGTTCAGGGACAGACGTTAGCAATCAGCCCCAGCATTTT; CDR3aa: CASSSGTDVSNQPQHF
d_gene: TRBD1; v_gene: TRBV5-6; j_gene: TRBJ1-1; abundance: once; CDR3nt: TGTGCCAGCAGCTTGCCAGGGGGCACTGAAGCTTTCTTT; CDR3aa: CASSLPGGTEAFF
d_gene: -; v_gene: TRBV9; j_gene: TRBJ2-5; abundance: -; CDR3nt: TGTGCCAGCAGCGTGACTCTCCAAGAGACCCAGTACTTC; CDR3aa: CASSVTLQETQYF
d_gene: -; v_gene: TRBV12-5; j_gene: TRBJ2-1; abundance: -; CDR3nt: TGTGCTAGTGTTGCATCTAACTCCTACAATGAGCAGTTCTTC; CDR3aa: CASVASNSYNEQFF
d_gene: -; v_gene: TRBV7-9; j_gene: TRBJ2-7; abundance: -; CDR3nt: TGTGCCAGCAGCTTAGCCGCAGGGACCTACGAGCAGTACTTC; CDR3aa: CASSLAAGTYEQYF
d_gene: -; v_gene: TRBV19; j_gene: TRBJ1-2; abundance: -; CDR3nt: TGTGCCAGCCGAACCGGGGAAGGCAACTATGGCTACACCTTC; CDR3aa: CASRTGEGNYGYTF
d_gene: TRBD1; v_gene: TRBV18; j_gene: TRBJ1-1; abundance: -; CDR3nt: TGTGCCAGCTCACAAAATTCCGGGACAGCGAACACTGAAGCTTTCTTT; CDR3aa: CASSQNSGTANTEAFF
d_gene: TRBD1; v_gene: TRBV7-9; j_gene: TRBJ1-2; abundance: -; CDR3nt: TGTGCCAGCAGCTCCCTCCTCCCGCCGGGACAGGAAGCTAGGGGCTACACCTTC; CDR3aa: CASSSLLPPGQEARGYTF
d_gene: TRBD1; v_gene: TRBV6-5; j_gene: TRBJ2-2; abundance: -; CDR3nt: TGTGCCAGCAGTTACTTCGGGACAGGGGTCACCGGGGAGCTGTTTTTT; CDR3aa: CASSYFGTGVTGELFF
d_gene: TRBD1; v_gene: TRBV18; j_gene: TRBJ1-3; abundance: -; CDR3nt: TGTGCCAGCTCACCCTTAGCCCCAGACCCGACAGGGGTAAACACCATATATTTT; CDR3aa: CASSPLAPDPTGVNTIYF
d_gene: TRBD1; v_gene: TRBV7-2; j_gene: TRBJ2-2; abundance: -; CDR3nt: TGTGCCAGCAGCTTAGAACAGGGGGTCACCGGGGAGCTGTTTTTT; CDR3aa: CASSLEQGVTGELFF
d_gene: -; v_gene: TRBV10-3; j_gene: TRBJ2-7; abundance: -; CDR3nt: TGTGCCATCAGTGTAGGAAACAGGGACGAGCAGTACTTC; CDR3aa: CAISVGNRDEQYF
d_gene: -; v_gene: TRBV2; j_gene: TRBJ1-4; abundance: -; CDR3nt: TGTGCCAGCAGTGAGTCGTTTGCAACTAATGAAAAACTGTTTTTT; CDR3aa: CASSESFATNEKLFF
d_gene: -; v_gene: TRBV4-1; j_gene: TRBJ1-1; abundance: -; CDR3nt: TGCGCCAGCAGCCAAAACAGTATGAACACTGAAGCTTTCTTT; CDR3aa: CASSQNSMNTEAFF
d_gene: -; v_gene: TRBV27; j_gene: TRBJ2-1; abundance: -; CDR3nt: TGTGCCAGCAGTTTAGTACAGTTTAATGAGCAGTTCTTC; CDR3aa: CASSLVQFNEQFF
d_gene: -; v_gene: TRBV9; j_gene: TRBJ2-2; abundance: -; CDR3nt: TGTGCCAGCACCGGAGGGGGGGAGCTGTTTTTT; CDR3aa: CASTGGGELFF
d_gene: -; v_gene: TRBV30; j_gene: TRBJ1-3; abundance: -; CDR3nt: TGTGCCTGGAGTGAGGTGGGCATTTCTGGAAACACCATATATTTT; CDR3aa: CAWSEVGISGNTIYF
d_gene: -; v_gene: TRBV18; j_gene: TRBJ2-2; abundance: -; CDR3nt: TGTGCCAGCTCACCACCGAGACAGAACACCGGGGAGCTGTTTTTT; CDR3aa: CASSPPRQNTGELFF
d_gene: -; v_gene: TRBV7-6; j_gene: TRBJ1-1; abundance: -; CDR3nt: TGTGCCAGCAGCTTAGGTAACTCGGAGCGGGCTTTCTTT; CDR3aa: CASSLGNSERAFF
d_gene: TRBD1; v_gene: TRBV6-6; j_gene: TRBJ2-5; abundance: -; CDR3nt: TGTGCCAGCAGCTGGGACAGGCCCACGGGGACCCAGTACTTC; CDR3aa: CASSWDRPTGTQYF
d_gene: -; v_gene: TRBV9; j_gene: TRBJ1-4; abundance: -; CDR3nt: TGTGCCAGCAGCCCAGACGGCGTCAGGGAGGATGAAAAACTGTTTTTT; CDR3aa: CASSPDGVREDEKLFF
d_gene: -; v_gene: TRBV5-1; j_gene: TRBJ2-3; abundance: -; CDR3nt: TGCGCCAGCAGCTTGTGGGGTGGCGGGTCGACAGATACGCAGTATTTT; CDR3aa: CASSLWGGGSTDTQYF
d_gene: TRBD2; v_gene: TRBV7-3; j_gene: TRBJ2-3; abundance: few; CDR3nt: TGTGCCAGCAGCTTGGGACTAGCGGGGGACCTGGACCCCACAGATACGCAGTATTTT; CDR3aa: CASSLGLAGDLDPTDTQYF
d_gene: TRBD1; v_gene: TRBV4-1; j_gene: TRBJ1-2; abundance: -; CDR3nt: TGCGCCAGCAGCCAAGCGACAGGGGGATCCTATGGCTACACCTTC; CDR3aa: CASSQATGGSYGYTF
d_gene: -; v_gene: TRBV28; j_gene: TRBJ1-2; abundance: -; CDR3nt: TGTGCCAGCATAGCGGGAACTAACTATGGCTACACCTTC; CDR3aa: CASIAGTNYGYTF